This T cell receptor (beta chain) is from a study of cytomegalovirus exposure and HLA in healthy donors. The assay was immunoSEQ multiplex PCR, and TCRdb's table has in-frame clones only and misses some. Of some 340,000 clones detected, roughly 90% appear once; the ten largest clones hold approximately 1.2%. Material for sequencing was PBMCs. The receptor comes from a woman between 25 and 40 years old in good health and CMV-seropositive.

The CDR3 region has the DNA TGCGCCAGCAGCCACGGGAATTCCGGAGCGAGCAATCAGCCCCAGCATTTT. Protein product: CASSHGNSGASNQPQHF. The J gene is TRBJ1-5, the V gene TRBV4-1; no definite D call. Deletions cut 3 bases from V and 1 base from J, with 16 bases between. Germline-derived CDR1 and CDR2 are MGHRA and YSYEKL. This CDR3 region has 17 residues.